Reported below is one TCR beta chain. Its antigen is not identified. CDR3 size: 15 residues. Trimming pared 3 bases from V and 2 bases from J, leaving 11 bases between. The V gene's germline CDR1 is MNHNS and CDR2 SASEGT. The data are from a study of OX40 agonist ivuxolimab in advanced cancers. About the research overall: People who had prior anti-PD-1, anti-PD-L1 or anti-CTLA-4 therapy could take part, and less than 50% had some. Findings and caveats of the study: CD4+ T cells averaged fewer expanded clones than CD8+ T cells.

Method: immunoSEQ multiplex PCR; TCRdb's copy keeps in-frame clones and lacks some. The sample records about 70,000 clones, about 86% being singletons. The chain uses TRBV6-1 and TRBJ2-1; TRBD2 is a possible D gene (6 bases). This specimen was CD4+ or CD8+ T cells sorted from blood, taken in a trial of the OX40 agonist ivuxolimab. The origin of this receptor is an adult with an advanced solid tumor such as melanoma, head and neck, liver or kidney cancer. The CDR3 is CASSDTGTPYNEQFF. CDR3 nucleotide sequence: TGTGCCAGCAGTGACACCGGGACTCCCTACAATGAGCAGTTCTTC.